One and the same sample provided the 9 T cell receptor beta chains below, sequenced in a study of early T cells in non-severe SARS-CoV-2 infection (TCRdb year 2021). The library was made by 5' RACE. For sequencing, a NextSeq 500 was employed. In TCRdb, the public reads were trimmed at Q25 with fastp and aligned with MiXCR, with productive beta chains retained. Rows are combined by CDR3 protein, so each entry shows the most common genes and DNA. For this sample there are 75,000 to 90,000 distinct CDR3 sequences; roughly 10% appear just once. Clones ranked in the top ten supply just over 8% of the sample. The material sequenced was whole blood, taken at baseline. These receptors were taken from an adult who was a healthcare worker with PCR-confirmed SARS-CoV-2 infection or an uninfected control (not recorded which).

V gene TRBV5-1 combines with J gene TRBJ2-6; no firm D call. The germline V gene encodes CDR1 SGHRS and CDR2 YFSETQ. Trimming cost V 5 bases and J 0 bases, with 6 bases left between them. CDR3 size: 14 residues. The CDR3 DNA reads TGCGCCAGCAGTGGTTCCTCTGGGGCCAACGTCCTGACTTTC. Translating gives CASSGSSGANVLTF.

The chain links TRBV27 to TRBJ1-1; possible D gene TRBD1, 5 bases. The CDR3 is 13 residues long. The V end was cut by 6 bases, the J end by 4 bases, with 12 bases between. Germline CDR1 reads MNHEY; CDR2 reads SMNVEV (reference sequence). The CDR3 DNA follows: TGTGCCAGCAGACGGGGCGGGGCCACTGAAGCTTTCTTT. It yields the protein CASRRGGATEAFF.

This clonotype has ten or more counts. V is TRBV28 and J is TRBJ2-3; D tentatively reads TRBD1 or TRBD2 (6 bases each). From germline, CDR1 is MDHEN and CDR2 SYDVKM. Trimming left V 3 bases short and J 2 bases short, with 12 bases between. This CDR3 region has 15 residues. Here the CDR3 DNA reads TGTGCCAGCAGTTTGGCGGGACACAACACAGATACGCAGTATTTT. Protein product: CASSLAGHNTDTQYF.

The CDR3 sequence is CASSLSTGNTQYF. Written as DNA, the CDR3 is TGTGCCAGCAGTTTATCGACAGGGAATACGCAGTATTTT. This chain connects TRBV12-3 or TRBV12-4 to TRBJ2-3, with 7 bases matching TRBD1. The trim removed 2 bases at V and 7 bases at J, leaving 3 bases unmatched. The CDR3 runs to 13 residues.

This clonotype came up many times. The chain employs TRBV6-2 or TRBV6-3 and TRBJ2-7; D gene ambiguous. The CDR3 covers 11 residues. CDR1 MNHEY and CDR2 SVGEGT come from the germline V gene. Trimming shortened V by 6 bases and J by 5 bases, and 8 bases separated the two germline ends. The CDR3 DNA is TGTGCCAGCAGCCGTTACGACGAGCAGTACTTC. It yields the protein CASSRYDEQYF.

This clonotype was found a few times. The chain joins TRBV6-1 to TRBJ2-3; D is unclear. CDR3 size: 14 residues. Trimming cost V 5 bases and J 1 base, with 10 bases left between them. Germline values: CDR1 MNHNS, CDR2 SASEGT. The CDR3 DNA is TGTGCCAGCAGTAGCCCTGGGGGCACAGATACGCAGTATTTT. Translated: CASSSPGGTDTQYF.

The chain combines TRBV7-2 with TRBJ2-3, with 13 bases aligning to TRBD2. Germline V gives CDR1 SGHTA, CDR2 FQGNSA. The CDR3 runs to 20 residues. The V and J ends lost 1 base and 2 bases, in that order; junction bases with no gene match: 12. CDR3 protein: CASSLETSGRVHANTDTQYF. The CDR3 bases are TGTGCCAGCAGCTTAGAAACTAGCGGGAGGGTCCACGCCAACACAGATACGCAGTATTTT.

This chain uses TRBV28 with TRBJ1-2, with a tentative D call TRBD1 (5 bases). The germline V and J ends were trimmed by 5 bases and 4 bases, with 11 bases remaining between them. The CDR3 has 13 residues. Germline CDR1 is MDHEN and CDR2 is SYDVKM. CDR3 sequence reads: CASSPGTVYGYTF. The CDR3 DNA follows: TGTGCCAGCAGTCCCGGGACGGTCTATGGCTACACCTTC.

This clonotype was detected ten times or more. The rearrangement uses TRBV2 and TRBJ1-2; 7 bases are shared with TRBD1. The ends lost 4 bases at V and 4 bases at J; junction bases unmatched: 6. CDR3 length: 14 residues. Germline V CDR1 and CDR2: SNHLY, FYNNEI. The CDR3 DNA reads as TGTGCCAGCAGTGGAACGGGACAGAGCTATGGCTACACCTTC. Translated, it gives CASSGTGQSYGYTF.